These 26 T cell receptor beta chains share one sample of origin, sequenced in a study of T cell repertoires in ileal Crohn's disease. Repertoires were generated with immunoSEQ multiplex PCR, while TCRdb's copy carries only in-frame clones and drops some. The sample lists some 30,000 clones; about four fifths were seen once. Material for sequencing was ileal tissue. These receptors originate from an adult with Crohn's disease.

The genes are TRBV18 and TRBJ2-7, with D hard to call. The CDR3 has 13 amino acids. V shed 4 bases and J shed 3 bases, with 10 bases lying between them. CDR1 is KGHSH and CDR2 is LQKENI in the germline V gene. This CDR3 reads CASSQSLDYEQYF. CDR3 nucleotide sequence: TGTGCCAGCTCACAGAGCTTAGACTACGAGCAGTACTTC.

The chain uses TRBV11-2 and TRBJ2-7; the D is unclear. CDR3 size: 13 residues. Trimming stripped 1 base from V and 3 bases from J, with 7 bases between. CDR1 SGHAT and CDR2 FQNNGV come from the germline V gene. The CDR3 coding sequence is TGTGCCAGCAGCTTAGCTCCGGGCTACGAGCAGTACTTC. Its translation is CASSLAPGYEQYF.

As DNA, the CDR3 is TGCGCCAGCAGCCAAGATCCGTTTAATGGGGGGGGGAAAAACACCATATATTTT. Residues: CASSQDPFNGGGKNTIYF. The chain links TRBV4-3 to TRBJ1-3; a possible D gene is TRBD1 (5 bases). CDR1 and CDR2 from the germline V gene are LGHNA and YSLEER. This CDR3 is 18 amino acids long. Trimming stripped 0 bases from V and 6 bases from J, with 21 bases between.

The chain recombines TRBV6-6 with TRBJ1-5, with D possibly TRBD1 on 5 matching bases. The CDR3 has 16 amino acids. The V and J ends lost 2 bases and 6 bases respectively, with 17 bases between them. CDR1 MNHNY and CDR2 SVGAGI come from the germline V gene (reference sequence). The CDR3 sequence: CASSYKTAGDGQPQHF. The CDR3 coding sequence is TGTGCCAGCAGTTACAAGACCGCGGGGGATGGTCAGCCCCAGCATTTT.

This chain links TRBV29-1 with TRBJ2-5, with D possibly being TRBD2 (7 bases). V lost 7 bases to trimming and J lost 5 bases, with 14 bases between them. Germline-derived CDR1 and CDR2 are SQVTM and ANQGSEA. CDR3 size: 12 residues. The chain's CDR3 is CSARGGSETQYF. DNA of the CDR3: TGCAGCGCTAGGGGGGGGTCGGAGACCCAGTACTTC.

CDR3 in amino acids: CASSGSGESYNEQFF. CDR3 coding DNA: TGTGCCAGCAGCGGTTCAGGGGAGTCCTACAATGAGCAGTTCTTC. The genes are TRBV9 and TRBJ2-1; TRBD1 might be the D (6 bases). The V end lost 3 bases, the J end lost 1 base, and 11 bases lay between the germline ends. Germline CDR1 and CDR2: SGDLS and YYNGEE. This CDR3 region has 15 residues.

This chain joins TRBV30 and TRBJ1-1; possible D gene TRBD1, 6 bases. The CDR3 has 12 residues. Germline V gene sequence: CDR1 GTSNPN, CDR2 SVGIG (reference sequence). The V gene lost 1 base and the J gene lost 3 bases, with 6 bases spanning the gap. CDR3 bases: TGTGCCTGGAGTGGGGGGCACACTGAAGCTTTCTTT. It specifies CAWSGGHTEAFF. The variable domain in full, completed from reference TRBV30 and TRBJ1-1, reads SQTIHQWPATLVQPVGSPLSLECTVEGTSNPNLYWYRQAAGRGLQLLFYSVGIGQISSEVPQNLSASRPQDRQFILSSKKLLLSDSGFYLCAWSGGHTEAFFGQGTRLTVV.

The chain uses TRBV5-4 and TRBJ2-1; 15 bases agree with TRBD2. CDR3 length equals 17 residues. J lost 7 bases, V lost 4 bases, and 9 bases had no gene match. Germline V gene sequence: CDR1 SGHNT, CDR2 YYREEE (reference sequence). The CDR3 spells CASSRDPGTSGRNEQFF. The CDR3 DNA is TGTGCCAGCAGCCGTGATCCCGGGACTAGCGGGAGGAATGAGCAGTTCTTC.

V and J are TRBV5-4 and TRBJ1-1; D ambiguous. The CDR3 is 14 residues long. CDR1 and CDR2 (germline): SGHNT, YYREEE (reference sequence). Trimming cost V 3 bases and J 1 base, with 10 bases left between them. The CDR3 DNA reads TGTGCCAGCAGCTACATATCAGGGAACACTGAAGCTTTCTTT. It is translated as CASSYISGNTEAFF.

Comment on this clone: Other DNA sequences in this specimen translate into the identical CDR3. Here the CDR3 DNA reads TGTGCCTGGAGCTCAGGGGTGGGTGAAAAACTGTTTTTT. Translated: CAWSSGVGEKLFF. The rearrangement links TRBV30 to TRBJ1-4, with D perhaps matching TRBD1 (6 bases). This CDR3 is 13 amino acids long. Germline V CDR1 and CDR2: GTSNPN, SVGIG (reference sequence). V was pared by 3 bases and J by 7 bases, with 12 bases between.

The chain links TRBV23-1 to TRBJ2-7; 10 bases match TRBD1. TRBV23-1 is known as an ORF, though its function is uncertain. The CDR3 is made up of 20 amino acids. Trimming took 2 bases from V and 4 from J; bases not matched to a gene: 20. CDR3 protein: CASSQIQPPGQGTIGYEQYF. Written as DNA, the CDR3 is TGCGCCAGCAGTCAAATCCAACCCCCGGGACAGGGGACGATAGGGTACGAGCAGTACTTC.

This clone was seen more than once but under ten times. This chain connects TRBV6-1 to TRBJ2-3, with TRBD2 matching over 7 bases. J was trimmed by 8 bases and V by 5 bases; bases with no gene match: 7. Germline-derived CDR1 and CDR2 are MNHNS and SASEGT. The CDR3 covers 13 residues. CDR3 amino acids: CASSQRWGGTQYF. In nucleotides, the CDR3 is TGTGCCAGCAGTCAAAGGTGGGGGGGTACGCAGTATTTT.

J is TRBJ2-7 and V is TRBV27; 11 bases map to TRBD1. The J segment lost 6 bases and the V segment lost 3 bases, leaving 4 bases of the junction unmatched. The CDR3 contains 14 residues. Germline V gene data show CDR1 as MNHEY and CDR2 as SMNVEV (reference sequence). The CDR3 is CASSLGQGEGEQYF. Here the CDR3 DNA reads TGTGCCAGCAGTTTGGGACAGGGGGAAGGCGAGCAGTACTTC.

V gene TRBV23-1 combines with J gene TRBJ2-7, with D uncertain. TRBV23-1 is assigned to the ORF class and has an uncertain function. The V end was cut by 3 bases, the J end by 1 base, with 16 bases between. The CDR3 has 16 residues. CDR3 bases: TGCGCCAGCAGTCACCCAACTTCGTCGTCTTCCTACGAGCAGTACTTC. Its protein is CASSHPTSSSSYEQYF.

To note about this clone: Other DNA sequences in the same sample also yield this CDR3. J is TRBJ2-7 and V is TRBV18, with D hard to call. V was clipped by 1 base and J by 5 bases, with 6 bases between them. Germline V CDR1 and CDR2: KGHSH, LQKENI. The CDR3 length is 12 residues. CDR3 sequence: CASSPLGDEQYF. The CDR3 DNA reads as TGTGCCAGCTCACCACTGGGCGACGAGCAGTACTTC.

This clone was counted a few times. The same CDR3 also results from other DNA sequences found in this sample. The chain joins TRBV11-2 to TRBJ2-7; D is ambiguous. The CDR3 is 13 residues long. V lost 0 bases to trimming and J lost 6 bases, with 9 bases between them. Germline CDR1 SGHAT, CDR2 FQNNGV. The CDR3 here is CASSLERPSEQYF. CDR3 in DNA: TGTGCCAGCAGCTTAGAAAGGCCTAGCGAGCAGTACTTC.

The gene calls are TRBV19 and TRBJ1-2; tentatively, D is TRBD1 (6 bases). From germline, CDR1 is LNHDA and CDR2 SQIVND (reference sequence). Trimming shortened V by 5 bases and J by 4 bases, and 17 bases separated the two germline ends. The CDR3 contains 15 residues. This CDR3 is CASSVQGGNLYGYTF. CDR3 bases: TGTGCCAGTAGTGTACAGGGAGGGAACCTCTATGGCTACACCTTC.

The V gene is TRBV6-1, the J gene TRBJ2-4; D possibly corresponds to TRBD2 (5 bases). The germline V and J ends were trimmed by 1 base and 5 bases, with 12 bases remaining between them. This CDR3 region has 15 residues. Germline CDR1 reads MNHNS; CDR2 reads SASEGT. CDR3 region: CASSEVGKGENIQYF. DNA of the CDR3: TGTGCCAGCAGTGAAGTCGGGAAGGGCGAAAACATTCAGTACTTC.

This clone was seen more than once but under ten times. V is TRBV7-9 and J is TRBJ2-6, with TRBD2 matching 7 bases. The V and J ends lost 0 bases and 2 bases, in that order; junction bases with no gene match: 1. In germline, CDR1 is SEHNR, CDR2 FQNEAQ (reference sequence). The CDR3 sequence is 16 residues long. The DNA for the CDR3 is TGTGCCAGCAGCTTAGCGGCGGGGGCTGGGGCCAACGTCCTGACTTTC. This translates into CASSLAAGAGANVLTF.

The chain employs TRBV6-6 and TRBJ2-5, with D perhaps matching TRBD2 (5 bases). The J call could be wrong; TRBJ2-7 is a better fit for the DNA end. There are 13 residues in the CDR3. Germline CDR1 is MNHNY and CDR2 is SVGAGI (reference sequence). CDR3 in DNA: TGTGCCAGCAGTAGCCTTGGCGGGTACGAGCAGTACTTC. Residues: CASSSLGGYEQYF.

This clone was seen a single time. The chain employs TRBV30 and TRBJ1-1; D is undetermined. CDR1 is GTSNPN and CDR2 is SVGIG in the germline V gene (reference sequence). Trimming left V 3 bases short and J 0 bases short, with 8 bases between. This CDR3 contains 13 residues. The CDR3 sequence: CAWSQYMNTEAFF. In DNA, the CDR3 is TGTGCCTGGAGCCAGTATATGAACACTGAAGCTTTCTTT.

The chain links TRBV19 to TRBJ1-2, with 7 bases lining up with TRBD1. The CDR3 is made up of 14 amino acids. After removal of 10 bases from V and 4 bases from J, the junction contained 12 bases not matched to a gene. CDR1 and CDR2 (germline): LNHDA, SQIVND (reference sequence). The CDR3 DNA reads as TGTGCCACCGGTGTTACAGGGGCCGCCTATGGCTACACCTTC. Residues: CATGVTGAAYGYTF.

The sample holds a few counts of this clone. J is TRBJ2-5 and V is TRBV9, with D perhaps TRBD1 (6 bases). From germline, CDR1 is SGDLS and CDR2 YYNGEE. The CDR3 is 16 residues long. V dropped 2 bases and J dropped 5 bases, with 19 bases sitting between them. Here the CDR3 DNA reads TGTGCCAGCAGCGTGGGGGCCGGGGAGCCTGGGGAGACCCAGTACTTC. Translated: CASSVGAGEPGETQYF.

The chain recombines TRBV7-2 with TRBJ1-1, with D possibly being TRBD1 (6 bases). Germline V gives CDR1 SGHTA, CDR2 FQGNSA. This CDR3 is 11 amino acids long. V was cut by 6 bases and J by 8 bases, with 10 bases left in between. The DNA of the CDR3 is TGTGCCAGCAGGACAGGAAAGGAAGCTTTCTTT. This sequence encodes CASRTGKEAFF. Full variable domain (outside the CDR3, taken from reference TRBV7-2 and TRBJ1-1): GAGVSQSPSNKVTEKGKDVELRCDPISGHTALYWYRQSLGQGLEFLIYFQGNSAPDKSGLPSDRFSAERTGGSVSTLTIQRTQQEDSAVYLCASRTGKEAFFGQGTRLTVV.

Judged by abundance, this clone is medium-sized. The chain combines TRBV10-3 with TRBJ2-1, with 9 bases matching TRBD2. The CDR3 consists of 15 residues. V lost 2 bases to trimming and J lost 5 bases; unmatched junction nucleotides: 4. Germline V gives CDR1 ENHRY, CDR2 SYGVKD. The CDR3 protein is CAISEGLAGNNEQFF. CDR3 sequence (DNA): TGTGCCATCAGTGAGGGGCTAGCGGGGAACAATGAGCAGTTCTTC.

CDR3 region: CATTGDRDTGELFF. CDR3 nucleotides: TGTGCCACAACAGGGGACCGGGACACCGGGGAGCTGTTTTTT. This chain connects TRBV10-3 to TRBJ2-2; 7 bases match TRBD1. The CDR3 length is 14 residues. The junction had 8 bases not matched to a gene; V was cut back by 10 bases and J by 3 bases. Per the germline V gene, CDR1 is ENHRY and CDR2 is SYGVKD.